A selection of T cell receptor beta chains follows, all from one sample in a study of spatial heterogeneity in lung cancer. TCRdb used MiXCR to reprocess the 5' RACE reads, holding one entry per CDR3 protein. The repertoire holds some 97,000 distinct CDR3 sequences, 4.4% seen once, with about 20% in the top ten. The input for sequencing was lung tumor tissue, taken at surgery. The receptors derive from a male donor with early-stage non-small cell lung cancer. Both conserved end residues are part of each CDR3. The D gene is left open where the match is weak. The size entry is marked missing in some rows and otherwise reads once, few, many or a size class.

CASSQALGETQYF,TGCGCCAGCAGCCAAGCTCTAGGAGAGACCCAGTACTTC,-,many,TRBJ2-5,TRBV4-1
CASSPFWSEGQETQYF,TGCGCCAGCAGCCCCTTCTGGAGCGAGGGCCAAGAGACCCAGTACTTC,-,-,TRBJ2-5,TRBV4-1
CATSERESTDTQYF,TGTGCCACCAGTGAACGGGAGAGCACAGATACGCAGTATTTT,-,many,TRBJ2-3,TRBV24-1
CASSPGQLETQYF,TGTGCCAGCAGCCCGGGACAATTAGAGACCCAGTACTTC,-,many,TRBJ2-5,TRBV7-8
CSALGMITDTQYF,TGCAGTGCTCTAGGGATGATCACAGATACGCAGTATTTT,-,many,TRBJ2-3,TRBV20-1
CASSLWGQGVQPQHF,TGTGCCAGCAGTTTGTGGGGACAGGGTGTTCAGCCCCAGCATTTT,TRBD1,-,TRBJ1-5,TRBV28
CSARVPYSGSETQYF,TGCAGTGCTAGAGTGCCATATAGCGGGAGTGAGACCCAGTACTTC,TRBD2,many,TRBJ2-5,TRBV20-1
CASSLARQETQYF,TGTGCCAGCAGCTTAGCACGGCAAGAGACCCAGTACTTC,-,many,TRBJ2-5,TRBV7-7
CASSVNRGVGEQYF,TGTGCCAGCAGTGTTAACCGTGGGGTGGGCGAGCAGTACTTC,-,-,TRBJ2-7,TRBV6-1
CASSLLWDRVFGGELFF,TGTGCCAGCAGTTTATTGTGGGACAGGGTTTTCGGCGGGGAGCTGTTTTTT,TRBD1,few,TRBJ2-2,TRBV27
CASTQDTRAKAFF,TGTGCCAGCACCCAAGACACCAGGGCTAAAGCTTTCTTT,-,few,TRBJ1-1,TRBV6-1
CASSNSLDSPLHF,TGTGCCAGCAGTAATAGCCTAGATTCACCCCTCCACTTT,-,many,TRBJ1-6,TRBV28
CASRVEETQYF,TGTGCCAGCAGAGTTGAAGAGACCCAGTACTTC,-,-,TRBJ2-5,TRBV6-5
CASSYHGPRGQPQHF,TGTGCCAGCAGTTATCACGGTCCAAGGGGTCAGCCCCAGCATTTT,-,-,TRBJ1-5,TRBV6-2/TRBV6-3
CASSSGQFNYGYTF,TGTGCCAGCAGTTCCGGACAGTTCAACTATGGCTACACCTTC,-,many,TRBJ1-2,TRBV28
CSARMLDSTYEQYF,TGCAGTGCTAGAATGCTAGATTCTACCTACGAGCAGTACTTC,-,few,TRBJ2-7,TRBV20-1
CASGGGNSPGELFF,TGTGCCAGCGGGGGAGGGAATTCACCCGGGGAGCTGTTTTTT,TRBD2,many,TRBJ2-2,TRBV28
CSARAPTSGRSYNEQFF,TGCAGTGCTAGAGCACCTACTAGCGGGAGGTCTTACAATGAGCAGTTCTTC,TRBD2,many,TRBJ2-1,TRBV20-1
CAHSDPLVQTSGSYNEQFF,TGTGCCCACTCTGACCCCCTGGTTCAAACTAGCGGGTCCTACAATGAGCAGTTCTTC,TRBD2,many,TRBJ2-1,TRBV10-3
CATSFEVPRIYEQYF,TGTGCCACATCCTTTGAGGTCCCGAGGATCTACGAGCAGTACTTC,-,many,TRBJ2-7,TRBV6-2/TRBV6-3
CASSHDRAGGYGYTF,TGTGCCAGCAGTCACGACAGGGCGGGTGGCTATGGCTACACCTTC,TRBD1,few,TRBJ1-2,TRBV7-9
CASSEGLYGYTF,TGTGCCAGCAGTGAAGGGCTTTATGGCTACACCTTC,-,many,TRBJ1-2,TRBV6-1
CASSSTGSPSPLHF,TGCGCCAGCAGCTCGACAGGTTCTCCGTCACCCCTCCACTTT,-,many,TRBJ1-6,TRBV5-1
CASSQDRGTETQYF,TGCGCCAGCAGCCAAGACCGCGGCACGGAGACCCAGTACTTC,-,few,TRBJ2-5,TRBV4-1
CATSGAGQAEKLFF,TGTGCCACCAGTGGGGCCGGGCAGGCCGAAAAACTGTTTTTT,-,many,TRBJ1-4,TRBV15
CASSWDRGSHEQFF,TGTGCCAGCAGTTGGGACAGGGGTTCCCATGAGCAGTTCTTC,TRBD1,many,TRBJ2-1,TRBV12-3/TRBV12-4
CSANYNEQFF,TGCAGTGCAAATTACAATGAGCAGTTCTTC,-,few,TRBJ2-1,TRBV20-1
CASSEVAGSGEKLFF,TGTGCCAGCAGTGAAGTTGCGGGATCGGGTGAAAAACTGTTTTTT,-,many,TRBJ1-4,TRBV6-1
CAISDWSGTGEQYF,TGTGCCATCAGTGACTGGAGCGGGACTGGCGAGCAGTACTTC,TRBD2,-,TRBJ2-7,TRBV10-3
CASSLFGWAGDVSGANVLTF,TGCGCCAGCAGCTTGTTCGGATGGGCAGGAGACGTTTCTGGGGCCAACGTCCTGACTTTC,-,many,TRBJ2-6,TRBV5-1
CASSARDTSTDTQYF,TGTGCCAGCAGTGCAAGGGACACCAGCACAGATACGCAGTATTTT,-,many,TRBJ2-3,TRBV6-5
CATSNFGNEQFF,TGTGCCACCAGTAACTTCGGGAATGAGCAGTTCTTC,-,-,TRBJ2-1,TRBV24-1